The 9 T cell receptor beta chains listed next were all sequenced from one sample in a study of blood T cell repertoires in COVID-19. TCRdb's copy holds only in-frame clones and misses some; the assay was immunoSEQ multiplex PCR. This sample yields around 420,000 clones, of which 70% to 90% are seen a single time; 2% to 2.5% belongs to the top ten. Sequencing was done on a sample of PBMCs or T cells enriched from blood (not recorded which). Receptors were obtained from a woman in her thirties or forties with acute COVID-19.

This clone was counted only a few times. This sequence joins TRBV10-3 and TRBJ1-2; D is perhaps TRBD1 (6 bases). Trimming pared 2 bases from V and 1 base from J, leaving 11 bases between. CDR1 and CDR2 (germline): ENHRY, SYGVKD. This CDR3 spans 15 amino acids. In DNA form, the CDR3 reads TGTGCCATCAGTGAGGGGGGGGCGGTTAACTATGGCTACACCTTC. Its translation is CAISEGGAVNYGYTF.

This chain connects TRBV19 to TRBJ2-1, with 7 bases lining up with TRBD1. There are 14 residues in the CDR3. Germline V gene data show CDR1 as LNHDA and CDR2 as SQIVND (reference sequence). V shed 5 bases and J 7 bases; nucleotides not matched to a gene: 8. The CDR3 sequence: CASSVRQGVNEQFF. The CDR3 nucleotides are TGTGCCAGTAGTGTCCGACAGGGAGTAAATGAGCAGTTCTTC.

The chain links TRBV7-6 to TRBJ2-1, with 7 positions matching TRBD1. The CDR3 loop spans 15 amino acids. Germline V gene sequence: CDR1 SGHVS, CDR2 FNYEAQ. V dropped 7 bases and J dropped 7; count of bases not matched to a gene: 13. For the CDR3, the DNA is TGTGCCAGCACTGATTTAGGGGGCCAACTGAATGAGCAGTTCTTC. Encoded protein: CASTDLGGQLNEQFF.

This chain joins TRBV30 and TRBJ2-1; D gene uncertain. Germline V lookup: CDR1 GTSNPN, CDR2 SVGIG (reference sequence). The CDR3 has 15 residues. Deletions cut 4 bases from V and 0 bases from J, with 13 bases between. In DNA, the CDR3 is TGTGCCTGGAACGCTTTTTCTAGCTCCTACAATGAGCAGTTCTTC. Encoded protein: CAWNAFSSSYNEQFF.

The chain employs TRBV5-4 and TRBJ2-7, with D possibly being TRBD2 (5 bases). Germline CDR1 SGHNT, CDR2 YYREEE (reference sequence). This CDR3 contains 15 residues. Trimming left V 0 bases short and J 0 bases short, with 10 bases between. The CDR3 sequence: CASSLGSRDSYEQYF. The CDR3 nucleotides are TGTGCCAGCAGCTTGGGGTCTCGGGACTCCTACGAGCAGTACTTC.

This clone was counted a single time. The chain links TRBV29-1 to TRBJ2-5; the D is unclear. V was shortened by 5 bases and J by 2 bases, with 9 bases between the two germline ends. Germline V gene lookup returns CDR1 SQVTM and CDR2 ANQGSEA. The CDR3 contains 12 residues. The CDR3 DNA follows: TGCAGCGTTTTGGTCTATCAAGAGACCCAGTACTTC. This translates into CSVLVYQETQYF.

The chain combines TRBV5-1 with TRBJ2-2, with D maybe TRBD2 (5 bases). The CDR3 totals 14 residues. V was shortened by 3 bases and J by 8 bases, with 14 bases between the two germline ends. CDR1 is SGHRS, CDR2 YFSETQ, per germline. DNA for the CDR3: TGCGCCAGCAGCTCCCGGGGATCTTCTGGGGAGCTGTTTTTT. This codes for CASSSRGSSGELFF.

V usage is TRBV24-1 and J usage is TRBJ2-1, with D unclear. V lost 10 bases to trimming and J lost 0 bases, with 9 bases between them. The CDR3 is 13 residues long. Germline V gene lookup returns CDR1 KGHDR and CDR2 SFDVKD. The CDR3 region is CATGPSSYNEQFF. CDR3 DNA sequence: TGTGCCACAGGCCCTAGCTCCTACAATGAGCAGTTCTTC.

This clone was picked up a small number of times. J is TRBJ1-3 and V is TRBV19; D perhaps matches TRBD1 (6 bases). V was clipped by 5 bases and J by 0 bases, with 11 bases between them. CDR1 and CDR2 (germline): LNHDA, SQIVND (reference sequence). The CDR3 extends over 15 amino acids. The DNA of the CDR3 is TGTGCCAGTAGTGCCCTGACAGGCTCTGGAAACACCATATATTTT. Translated: CASSALTGSGNTIYF.